These 30 T cell receptor beta chains originate from one sample sequenced in a study of blood T cell repertoires in COVID-19. Sequenced by immunoSEQ multiplex PCR; TCRdb stores in-frame clones only, minus some. The sample has 300,000 or so clones, 70% to 90% seen once; the top ten hold roughly 3.9%. Sequenced material: peripheral blood. All receptors come from a woman aged 40 to 50 with acute or convalescent COVID-19.

CDR3 sequence reads: CASSDGLDRETQYF. CDR3 DNA sequence: TGTGCCAGCAGCGACGGACTGGACCGGGAGACCCAGTACTTC. The chain recombines TRBV3-1 (or the pseudogene TRBV3-2) with TRBJ2-5; possibly TRBD2 for D (5 bases). CDR3 size: 14 residues. The V and J ends lost 5 bases and 5 bases respectively, with 15 bases between them. In germline, CDR1 is LGHDT, CDR2 YNNKEL (reference sequence).

J is TRBJ2-1 and V is TRBV7-8, with a possible D match to TRBD2 (7 bases). CDR1 is SGHVS and CDR2 is FQNEAQ in the germline V gene. The germline V and J ends were trimmed by 3 bases and 7 bases, with 19 bases remaining between them. CDR3 length: 16 amino acids. The CDR3 DNA follows: TGTGCCAGCAGCTTTCGGGGGGCAGGGGTTAGTAATGAGCAGTTCTTC. Its protein product is CASSFRGAGVSNEQFF.

This chain links TRBV2 with TRBJ2-2; 9 bases fit TRBD1. V lost 1 base to trimming and J lost 4 bases; unmatched junction nucleotides: 1. Germline lookup yields CDR1 SNHLY and CDR2 FYNNEI. CDR3 length: 15 residues. The DNA of the CDR3 is TGTGCCAGCAGTGAAGTGACAGGGGGCACCGGGGAGCTGTTTTTT. Protein product: CASSEVTGGTGELFF.

This chain uses TRBV6-5 with TRBJ1-1, with D maybe TRBD1 (6 bases). Germline-derived CDR1 and CDR2 are MNHEY and SVGAGI. V gave up 0 bases and J gave up 3 bases, with 8 bases separating them. This CDR3 has 14 residues. The CDR3 bases are TGTGCCAGCAGTTACTCGGACAGCGACACTGAAGCTTTCTTT. Protein product: CASSYSDSDTEAFF.

The V gene is TRBV29-1, the J gene TRBJ2-5, with a tentative D call TRBD1 (6 bases). Germline V CDR1 and CDR2: SQVTM, ANQGSEA. The CDR3 runs 14 residues. Trimming cost V 6 bases and J 6 bases, with 20 bases left between them. Written as DNA, the CDR3 is TGCAGCGTCACAGGGTACATCGTCGAAAAGACCCAGTACTTC. It encodes CSVTGYIVEKTQYF.

The chain combines TRBV11-2 with TRBJ2-6; D might be TRBD2 (5 bases). Germline V CDR1 and CDR2: SGHAT, FQNNGV. The CDR3 contains 16 residues. V lost 5 bases, J lost 4 bases, and 15 bases lay in between. The CDR3 spells CASSRSGVSGANVLTF. DNA for the CDR3: TGTGCCAGCAGCCGCTCCGGGGTTTCAGGGGCCAACGTCCTGACTTTC.

CDR3 protein: CASGAGGLQEQFF. DNA for the CDR3: TGTGCCAGCGGAGCGGGGGGGCTACAAGAGCAGTTCTTC. The V and J genes are TRBV12-3 or TRBV12-4 and TRBJ2-1; TRBD2 matches 10 bases. CDR3 length: 13 residues. V lost 8 bases to trimming and J lost 10 bases; unmatched junction nucleotides: 8.

The genes are TRBV19 and TRBJ1-2; TRBD1 aligns across 8 bases. Losses at the gene ends were 6 bases for V and 0 bases for J; bases not matched to a gene: 6. Germline loops: CDR1 LNHDA, CDR2 SQIVND (reference sequence). CDR3 length: 15 residues. The CDR3: CASRTGQGSNYGYTF. DNA of the CDR3: TGTGCCAGTAGAACCGGACAGGGATCTAACTATGGCTACACCTTC.

The chain is built from TRBV6-2 or TRBV6-3 and TRBJ1-2; D remains unclear. Trimming shortened V by 4 bases and J by 3 bases, and 15 bases separated the two germline ends. The CDR3 sequence is 15 residues long. The germline V gene encodes CDR1 MNHEY and CDR2 SVGEGT. In nucleotides, the CDR3 is TGTGCCAGCAGTTCACAACCCTCGACACACTATGGCTACACCTTC. As protein: CASSSQPSTHYGYTF.

This clone was seen at least ten times. The V gene is TRBV4-2, the J gene TRBJ2-1, with TRBD2 identical over 7 bases. The CDR3 contains 15 residues. The germline V gene has CDR1 LGHNA and CDR2 YNFKEQ. Losses at the gene ends were 6 bases for V and 5 bases for J; bases not matched to a gene: 10. CDR3 nucleotide sequence: TGTGCCAGCAGGCTCAGACTAGCTGAGGACAATGAGCAGTTCTTC. Protein product: CASRLRLAEDNEQFF.

CDR3 DNA sequence: TGTGCCACCTGTATGTATAGCAATCAGCCCCAGCATTTT. Its protein is CATCMYSNQPQHF. The chain couples TRBV15 to TRBJ1-5; D remains ambiguous. The V gene's germline CDR1 is LNHNV and CDR2 YYDKDF (reference sequence). The germline V and J ends were trimmed by 8 bases and 0 bases, with 8 bases remaining between them. The CDR3 is made up of 13 amino acids. The full variable domain, in which reference TRBV15 and TRBJ1-5 provide the parts outside the CDR3, is DAMVIQNPRYQVTQFGKPVTLSCSQTLNHNVMYWYQQKSSQAPKLLFHYYDKDFNNEADTPDNFQSRRPNTSFCFLDIRSPGLGDTAMYLCATCMYSNQPQHFGDGTRLSIL.

CDR3 in DNA: TGTGCCAGCAGTAAACAGGGAAATTCACCCCTCCACTTT. It codes for CASSKQGNSPLHF. The V and J genes are TRBV6-5 and TRBJ1-6; D may be TRBD1 (6 bases). The CDR3 spans 13 residues. Trimming left V 5 bases short and J 7 bases short, with 9 bases between. Germline CDR1 MNHEY, CDR2 SVGAGI.

Worth noting for this clone: The same CDR3 also results from other DNA sequences found in this sample. The V gene is TRBV6-5, the J gene TRBJ1-1; D is possibly TRBD1 (5 bases). The CDR3 has 14 amino acids. V was clipped by 0 bases and J by 4 bases, with 9 bases between them. Germline V gene data show CDR1 as MNHEY and CDR2 as SVGAGI. CDR3 nucleotides: TGTGCCAGCAGTTACTCGGGTAGGGGCACTGAAGCTTTCTTT. This sequence encodes CASSYSGRGTEAFF.

This sequence joins TRBV12-5 and TRBJ2-5; no firm D call. The CDR3 spans 11 residues. V lost 3 bases, J lost 5 bases, and 4 bases lay in between. Per the germline V gene, CDR1 is LGHNT and CDR2 is FRNRAP. CDR3 nucleotides: TGTGCTAGTGGTTTCGGGGAGACCCAGTACTTC. It yields the protein CASGFGETQYF.

This chain joins TRBV2 and TRBJ2-2; 8 bases map to TRBD1. Trimming took 4 bases from V and 7 from J; bases not matched to a gene: 8. CDR3 size: 15 residues. Looked up from germline, CDR1 is SNHLY and CDR2 is FYNNEI. The CDR3 nucleotides are TGTGCCAGCAGTGGGGGACAGGCATTGGGCGGGGAGCTGTTTTTT. The encoded protein is CASSGGQALGGELFF. Full variable domain (remainder filled in from reference TRBV2 and TRBJ2-2): EPEVTQTPSHQVTQMGQEVILRCVPISNHLYFYWYRQILGQKVEFLVSFYNNEISEKSEIFDDQFSVERPDGSNFTLKIRSTKLEDSAMYFCASSGGQALGGELFFGEGSRLTVL.

The V gene is TRBV12-3 or TRBV12-4, the J gene TRBJ2-1; D is unresolved. V was shortened by 3 bases and J by 9 bases, with 9 bases between the two germline ends. There are 12 residues in the CDR3. In nucleotides, the CDR3 is TGTGCCAGCAGTTTTAGTGACTCTGAGCAGTTCTTC. Protein sequence: CASSFSDSEQFF.

The chain is built from TRBV7-8 and TRBJ1-5, with a weak D call TRBD1 (6 bases). CDR1 and CDR2 (germline): SGHVS, FQNEAQ. This CDR3 contains 16 residues. The V and J ends lost 5 bases and 6 bases respectively, with 20 bases between them. The CDR3 coding sequence is TGTGCCAGCAGCATCACCGGCGGGGGGCAAATTCAGCCCCAGCATTTT. Translating it yields CASSITGGGQIQPQHF.

The chain combines TRBV9 with TRBJ2-1, with D perhaps matching TRBD2 (6 bases). Germline loops: CDR1 SGDLS, CDR2 YYNGEE. Trimming removed 4 bases from V and 6 bases from J, with 32 bases in between. This CDR3 is 20 amino acids long. The CDR3 loop is CASSLRTGVGSFGGFNEQFF. The CDR3 DNA is TGTGCCAGCAGCCTAAGGACGGGGGTCGGGTCATTTGGAGGCTTCAATGAGCAGTTCTTC.

This clone came up once. The chain combines TRBV19 with TRBJ1-3, with D perhaps TRBD1 (5 bases). With 6 bases removed from V and 0 bases from J, the gap between germline ends came to 9 bases. Germline values: CDR1 LNHDA, CDR2 SQIVND (reference sequence). This CDR3 comprises 14 residues. CDR3 sequence (DNA): TGTGCCAGTAGCAGGGCTTTCTCTGGAAACACCATATATTTT. This translates into CASSRAFSGNTIYF.

The gene calls are TRBV30 and TRBJ1-1; 9 bases fit TRBD1. Germline V gene data show CDR1 as GTSNPN and CDR2 as SVGIG (reference sequence). The CDR3 contains 14 residues. V shed 3 bases and J 5 bases; nucleotides not matched to a gene: 7. The CDR3 sequence is CAWREQGAGTEAFF. The CDR3 region has the DNA TGTGCCTGGAGAGAACAGGGGGCAGGTACTGAAGCTTTCTTT.

The chain uses TRBV21-1 and TRBJ2-3; TRBD1, the table's D call, lacks a check against the DNA. TRBV21-1 is a known pseudogene. The CDR3 loop spans 17 amino acids. In nucleotides, the CDR3 is TGTGCCAGCAGCAAACTTCCCGCTGGCGACATTACAGATACGCAGTATTTT. Protein sequence: CASSKLPAGDITDTQYF.

J is TRBJ1-3 and V is TRBV10-3; perhaps TRBD1 as D (5 bases). Germline-derived CDR1 and CDR2 are ENHRY and SYGVKD. The CDR3 has 12 amino acids. Trimming cost V 11 bases and J 0 bases, with 8 bases left between them. The CDR3 DNA follows: TGTGCCGTCGGGGGCTCTGGAAACACCATATATTTT. Residues: CAVGGSGNTIYF.

V usage is TRBV12-3 or TRBV12-4 and J usage is TRBJ1-4; 7 bases agree with TRBD1. This CDR3 comprises 13 residues. Trimming removed 6 bases from V and 7 bases from J; junction bases left unmatched: 5. The chain's CDR3 is CASSRRQGEKLFF. For the CDR3, the DNA is TGTGCCAGCAGCCGCCGACAGGGTGAAAAACTGTTTTTT.

V usage is TRBV6-1 and J usage is TRBJ2-7, with TRBD2 matching over 9 bases. V trimming: 0 bases; J trimming: 6 bases; junction bases outside the gene matches: 6. Germline V gene lookup returns CDR1 MNHNS and CDR2 SASEGT. The length of the CDR3 is 15 residues. This CDR3 reads CASSEALLAGVEQYV. CDR3 nucleotides: TGTGCCAGCAGTGAAGCGCTGTTAGCGGGGGTCGAGCAGTACGTC.

The chain recombines TRBV7-2 with TRBJ1-5, with TRBD1 identical over 7 bases. The ends lost 5 bases at V and 6 bases at J; junction bases unmatched: 7. Per germline, CDR1 SGHTA and CDR2 FQGNSA. CDR3 size: 14 residues. The CDR3 coding sequence is TGTGCCAGCAGCCCCACAGGGGTAGGTCAGCCCCAGCATTTT. Protein product: CASSPTGVGQPQHF.

The chain is built from TRBV6-5 and TRBJ1-1, with 7 bases lining up with TRBD1. The V gene end was trimmed by 4 bases and the J gene end by 1 base; junction bases not matched to a gene: 3. The CDR3 spans 14 residues. CDR1 and CDR2 (germline): MNHEY, SVGAGI. CDR3 bases: TGTGCCAGCAGTTCGGGACAGCAGAACACTGAAGCTTTCTTT. Translating it yields CASSSGQQNTEAFF.

The rearrangement joins TRBV11-2 to TRBJ2-7; TRBD2 matches at 12 bases. The CDR3 runs 15 residues. Looked up from germline, CDR1 is SGHAT and CDR2 is FQNNGV. Written as DNA, the CDR3 is TGTGCCAGCAGTTTAGGGACTAGCGGGTCCTACGAGCAGTACGTC. This encodes CASSLGTSGSYEQYV.

The J gene is TRBJ1-6, the V gene TRBV11-2; TRBD1 is a possible D gene (6 bases). The CDR3 has 17 amino acids. V was trimmed by 2 bases and J by 7 bases, leaving 18 bases between them. Looked up from germline, CDR1 is SGHAT and CDR2 is FQNNGV. CDR3 amino acids: CASSLNGQGTVNSPLHF. CDR3 sequence (DNA): TGTGCCAGCAGCTTAAACGGGCAGGGGACGGTAAATTCACCCCTCCACTTT.

The chain is built from TRBV5-4 and TRBJ2-3; maybe TRBD2 (6 bases). This CDR3 spans 17 amino acids. Germline V gene lookup returns CDR1 SGHNT and CDR2 YYREEE (reference sequence). With 3 bases removed from V and 0 bases from J, the gap between germline ends came to 17 bases. The CDR3 DNA reads as TGTGCCAGCAGCTCACGTGGGCGGGGAACTAGCACAGATACGCAGTATTTT. Its protein product is CASSSRGRGTSTDTQYF.

The chain is built from TRBV3-1 (or the pseudogene TRBV3-2) and TRBJ2-5; 10 nucleotides match TRBD1. The CDR3 has 13 residues. Germline assignment: CDR1 LGHDT and CDR2 YNNKEL (reference sequence). Trimming took 6 bases from V and 4 from J; bases not matched to a gene: 2. This chain's CDR3 is CASRRQGAETQYF. CDR3 nucleotide sequence: TGTGCCAGCAGACGACAGGGGGCAGAGACCCAGTACTTC.